Below, 9 T cell receptor beta chains from the same sample are listed, as sequenced in a study of blood T cell repertoires in COVID-19. Clones were read by immunoSEQ multiplex PCR, and TCRdb kept only the in-frame ones, dropping some. In the table there are more than 90,000 clones, over 60% of which are singletons. Sequencing was performed on peripheral blood. These receptors were taken from a man between 65 and 85 years old with acute or convalescent COVID-19.

V and J are TRBV5-4 and TRBJ2-7; maybe TRBD2 (5 bases). Trimming cost V 3 bases and J 3 bases, with 7 bases left between them. This CDR3 spans 12 amino acids. CDR1 is SGHNT, CDR2 YYREEE, per germline (reference sequence). In DNA, the CDR3 is TGTGCCAGCAGCTCGGGGAGCTACGAGCAGTACTTC. It is translated as CASSSGSYEQYF. The variable domain in full, with the rest retrieved from reference TRBV5-4 and TRBJ2-7, is ETGVTQSPTHLIKTRGQQVTLRCSSQSGHNTVSWYQQALGQGPQFIFQYYREEENGRGNFPPRFSGLQFPNYSSELNVNALELDDSALYLCASSSGSYEQYFGPGTRLTVT.

The chain combines TRBV5-1 with TRBJ1-4; maybe TRBD1 (6 bases). The germline V and J ends were trimmed by 4 bases and 8 bases, with 18 bases remaining between them. CDR3 length: 15 amino acids. Germline lookup yields CDR1 SGHRS and CDR2 YFSETQ. As DNA, the CDR3 is TGCGCCAGCAGCCCCGGGACACCCGAGGGGGAAAAACTGTTTTTT. Its translation: CASSPGTPEGEKLFF. Drawing the rest from reference TRBV5-1 and TRBJ1-4, the complete variable domain is KAGVTQTPRYLIKTRGQQVTLSCSPISGHRSVSWYQQTPGQGLQFLFEYFSETQRNKGNFPGRFSGRQFSNSRSEMNVSTLELGDSALYLCASSPGTPEGEKLFFGSGTQLSVL.

This sequence joins TRBV27 and TRBJ2-3, with 7 bases matching TRBD2. Unmatched junction bases numbered 8, after V lost 6 bases and J lost 5 bases. Germline assignment: CDR1 MNHEY and CDR2 SMNVEV (reference sequence). This CDR3 has 14 amino acids. In DNA, the CDR3 is TGTGCCAGCAGGGCGGGGAGGGCTGGAGATACGCAGTATTTT. Amino acid sequence: CASRAGRAGDTQYF.

J is TRBJ2-7 and V is TRBV2, with 7 bases identical to TRBD1. There are 13 residues in the CDR3. CDR1 SNHLY and CDR2 FYNNEI come from the germline V gene. Trimming removed 6 bases from V and 3 bases from J; junction bases left unmatched: 5. The CDR3 DNA reads as TGTGCCAGCAGCCGGGACAGCTACTACGAGCAGTACTTC. Amino acids: CASSRDSYYEQYF.

In its sample, this clone was seen a few times. The chain links TRBV6-5 to TRBJ1-1; 8 nucleotides match TRBD1. CDR1 is MNHEY, CDR2 SVGAGI, per germline. CDR3 size: 13 residues. J lost 4 bases, V lost 6 bases, and 4 bases had no gene match. CDR3 residues: CASRGQEGTEAFF. CDR3 sequence (DNA): TGTGCCAGCAGGGGACAGGAGGGCACTGAAGCTTTCTTT.

The V and J genes are TRBV5-1 and TRBJ2-5; TRBD1 agrees at 10 bases. CDR1 and CDR2 from the germline V gene are SGHRS and YFSETQ. J was trimmed by 3 bases and V by 7 bases; bases with no gene match: 12. This CDR3 comprises 16 residues. The CDR3 spells CASDFRSGTGEETQYF. CDR3 DNA sequence: TGCGCCAGCGACTTTCGATCCGGGACAGGGGAAGAGACCCAGTACTTC.

The chain has TRBV29-1 and TRBJ2-6; D call uncertain. The CDR3 length is 14 residues. Germline CDR1 SQVTM, CDR2 ANQGSEA. Trimming cost V 6 bases and J 0 bases, with 9 bases left between them. This CDR3 reads CSVQKSSGANVLTF. The DNA of the CDR3 is TGCAGCGTGCAGAAGTCCTCTGGGGCCAACGTCCTGACTTTC.

The chain links TRBV19 to TRBJ1-3; D gene unclear. The CDR3 sequence is 12 residues long. The V end lost 6 bases, the J end lost 3 bases, and 6 bases lay between the germline ends. Per the germline V gene, CDR1 is LNHDA and CDR2 is SQIVND (reference sequence). In nucleotides, the CDR3 is TGTGCCAGTAGCGACTATGGAAACACCATATATTTT. Residues: CASSDYGNTIYF.

The chain joins TRBV12-5 to TRBJ1-5; 9 bases match TRBD1. This CDR3 region has 15 residues. With V trimmed by 5 bases and J by 6 bases, 8 bases remained unmatched. CDR1 is LGHNT and CDR2 is FRNRAP in the germline V gene. CDR3: CASGIHRGLRQPQHF. CDR3 nucleotide sequence: TGTGCTAGTGGTATCCACAGGGGGCTTCGTCAGCCCCAGCATTTT.